These 25 T cell receptor beta chains came from one sample sequenced in a study of T cells of healthy individuals. TCRdb used MiXCR to reprocess the 5' RACE reads, holding one entry per CDR3 protein. The table lists tens of thousands of distinct CDR3 sequences, 15% to 20% of them singletons. Source of these receptors: a human donor in good health.

This clonotype was counted between two and nine times. The J gene is TRBJ1-2, the V gene TRBV7-9; weak D call: TRBD1 (6 bases). From germline, CDR1 is SEHNR and CDR2 FQNEAQ (reference sequence). The V and J ends lost 2 bases and 8 bases respectively, with 18 bases between them. The CDR3 length is 15 residues. The CDR3 sequence is CASSLKGGSLTGYTF. The DNA for the CDR3 is TGTGCCAGCAGCTTAAAAGGGGGGTCCTTGACCGGCTACACCTTC.

V is TRBV4-3 and J is TRBJ2-2; D possibly corresponds to TRBD1 (7 bases). CDR1 is LGHNA, CDR2 YSLEER, per germline. CDR3 length: 15 amino acids. Trimming removed 4 bases at V and 2 bases at J, with 11 bases between. The CDR3 DNA reads TGCGCCAGCAGCCGCGGGACAGAAAACACCGGGGAGCTGTTTTTT. Residues: CASSRGTENTGELFF.

This clonotype was seen many times. The V gene is TRBV28, the J gene TRBJ1-1; a weak D match, TRBD1 (5 bases). Germline V gene sequence: CDR1 MDHEN, CDR2 SYDVKM. The CDR3 sequence is 14 residues long. Trimming took 6 bases from V and 9 from J, leaving 20 bases between them. The CDR3 DNA follows: TGTGCCAGCAGCCGTATTACCGGGACTCTGAAAGCTTTCTTT. Its protein product is CASSRITGTLKAFF.

In this sample, this clonotype turned up a few times. V is TRBV12-5 and J is TRBJ2-7; D is ambiguous. Trimming stripped 1 base from V and 2 bases from J, with 3 bases between. Germline V gives CDR1 LGHNT, CDR2 FRNRAP. The CDR3 extends over 12 amino acids. The CDR3 nucleotides are TGTGCTAGTGGTTTGGGAACCTACGAGCAGTACTTC. It specifies CASGLGTYEQYF.

A remark on this clonotype: This may arise from a read error, as a much more abundant clone is one base away. The chain uses TRBV30 and TRBJ1-6, with D maybe TRBD1 (6 bases). The ends were cut back, 4 bases at V and 15 bases at J, with 13 bases in the middle. The V gene's germline CDR1 is GTSNPN and CDR2 SVGIG (reference sequence). The CDR3 has 11 amino acids. This CDR3 reads CAWMRGQSLHF. The CDR3, as DNA: TGTGCCTGGATGCGGGGACAAAGCCTCCACTTT.

This clonotype turned up a few times. The CDR3 reads CASSLQASGLSYEQYF. The CDR3 DNA follows: TGCGCCAGCAGCCTCCAGGCGTCAGGACTGTCCTACGAGCAGTACTTC. This chain joins TRBV4-1 and TRBJ2-7; a weak D match, TRBD2 (5 bases). Germline V gene lookup returns CDR1 MGHRA and CDR2 YSYEKL. The CDR3 totals 16 residues. The V end was cut by 4 bases, the J end by 1 base, with 17 bases between.

There are many counts of this clonotype. V is TRBV28 and J is TRBJ2-1; 7 positions match TRBD2. The CDR3 loop spans 15 amino acids. With 7 bases clipped from V and 0 bases from J, the junction kept 6 bases outside the gene matches. Per germline, CDR1 MDHEN and CDR2 SYDVKM. The DNA for the CDR3 is TGTGCCAGCACCGGAGCGGGGAGCTCCTACAATGAGCAGTTCTTC. It translates to CASTGAGSSYNEQFF.

This clonotype was seen ten or more times. The genes are TRBV9 and TRBJ2-2; 7 bases line up with TRBD1. The V and J ends lost 3 bases and 8 bases, in that order; junction bases with no gene match: 13. The CDR3 sequence is 16 residues long. Germline CDR1 SGDLS, CDR2 YYNGEE. DNA of the CDR3: TGTGCCAGCAGCGGGACAGGCAGTGCTGCTGCTGGGGAGCTGTTTTTT. The encoded protein is CASSGTGSAAAGELFF.

The chain combines TRBV5-1 with TRBJ2-3; 9 bases are a match to TRBD1. The CDR3 has 15 amino acids. Germline assignment: CDR1 SGHRS and CDR2 YFSETQ. Germline trimming cut 7 bases from V and 2 bases from J; bases unmatched to any gene: 8. This CDR3 is CASHGQGLATDTQYF. In nucleotides, the CDR3 is TGCGCCAGCCATGGACAGGGGCTGGCCACAGATACGCAGTATTTT.

CDR3 amino acids: CAWRGRGERPNSPLHF. The CDR3 coding sequence is TGTGCCTGGAGAGGCAGGGGGGAGAGGCCCAATTCACCCCTCCACTTT. This sequence joins TRBV30 and TRBJ1-6, with TRBD1 identical over 7 bases. The CDR3 has 16 amino acids. V lost 3 bases and J lost 7; bases outside the gene matches: 12. From germline, CDR1 is GTSNPN and CDR2 SVGIG (reference sequence).

The chain carries TRBV3-1 and TRBJ2-7, with no clear D. Between the trimmed V and J ends, which lost 4 bases and 4 bases, there was a span of 17 bases. This CDR3 spans 15 amino acids. Germline loops: CDR1 LGHDT, CDR2 YNNKEL (reference sequence). CDR3 DNA sequence: TGTGCCAGCAGCCGTGAAATTGCAGCCGTTTACGAGCAGTACTTC. Encoded protein: CASSREIAAVYEQYF.

This clonotype was seen at least ten times. V is TRBV12-3 or TRBV12-4 and J is TRBJ1-1, with D tentatively TRBD1 (6 bases). With 6 bases removed from V and 8 bases from J, the gap between germline ends came to 10 bases. The CDR3 spans 11 residues. The CDR3 loop reads CASRSTGEAFF. The CDR3 DNA reads as TGTGCCAGCAGAAGTACAGGGGAAGCTTTCTTT.

The chain couples TRBV29-1 to TRBJ2-7; 7 bases map to TRBD2. V dropped 7 bases and J dropped 1; count of bases not matched to a gene: 10. Germline values: CDR1 SQVTM, CDR2 ANQGSEA. The CDR3 covers 14 residues. CDR3 nucleotides: TGCAGCGCCAGGTCCGCGGGGGTGTCCTACGAGCAGTACTTC. Translating it yields CSARSAGVSYEQYF.

This clonotype was seen repeatedly, ten times or more. The J gene is TRBJ2-1, the V gene TRBV29-1; possibly TRBD2 for D (5 bases). The V gene's germline CDR1 is SQVTM and CDR2 ANQGSEA. The CDR3 runs to 14 residues. V lost 4 bases, J lost 4 bases, and 14 bases lay in between. The DNA for the CDR3 is TGCAGCGTTGGGGGAGTTTCCCTTTACAATGAGCAGTTCTTC. Its translation: CSVGGVSLYNEQFF.

This clonotype was detected only a few times. The V call is TRBV20-1, the J call TRBJ2-3; 7 bases align to TRBD1. The CDR3 consists of 15 residues. V shed 1 base, J shed 0 bases, and the junction held 4 bases outside the gene matches. In germline, CDR1 is DFQATT, CDR2 SNEGSKA (reference sequence). CDR3 in DNA: TGCAGTGCTAGAGGGACAGGCTTAAGCACAGATACGCAGTATTTT. Its protein is CSARGTGLSTDTQYF.

This sequence joins TRBV18 and TRBJ2-2; 14 bases fit TRBD2. Losses at the gene ends were 2 bases for V and 3 bases for J; bases not matched to a gene: 5. This CDR3 spans 18 amino acids. Germline CDR1 KGHSH, CDR2 LQKENI. CDR3 nucleotides: TGTGCCAGCTCACCATCGCGGACTAGCGGGAGGTACACCGGGGAGCTGTTTTTT. Translation: CASSPSRTSGRYTGELFF.

CDR3 DNA: TGTGCCAGCAGTGGAGGTGGGGACAGCCACTACGAGCAGTACTTC. As protein: CASSGGGDSHYEQYF. The J gene is TRBJ2-7, the V gene TRBV25-1, with 7 bases matching TRBD1. The CDR3 covers 15 residues. V dropped 4 bases and J dropped 3; count of bases not matched to a gene: 9. CDR1 is MGHDK and CDR2 is SYGVNS in the germline V gene.

The table lists this clonotype with many counts. This chain joins TRBV29-1 and TRBJ2-1, with a weak D call TRBD1 (5 bases). The ends were cut back, 4 bases at V and 2 bases at J, with 12 bases in the middle. The CDR3 consists of 14 residues. The germline CDR1 and CDR2 sequences are SQVTM and ANQGSEA. In nucleotides, the CDR3 is TGCAGCGTTGTTGTCCAGGGTGCCTACAATGAGCAGTTCTTC. Its translation is CSVVVQGAYNEQFF.

This clonotype was recorded many times. The V and J genes are TRBV2 and TRBJ1-2, with no clear D. There are 13 residues in the CDR3. Germline CDR1 SNHLY, CDR2 FYNNEI. Trimming removed 4 bases at V and 9 bases at J, with 15 bases between. Written as DNA, the CDR3 is TGTGCCAGCAGTGGAGACGGCCTGGAGAGCTACACCTTC. This sequence encodes CASSGDGLESYTF.

The chain employs TRBV2 and TRBJ2-5; 11 bases line up with TRBD2. V was pared by 3 bases and J by 4 bases, with 7 bases of the junction left unmatched. The CDR3 has 16 amino acids. Germline V gene sequence: CDR1 SNHLY, CDR2 FYNNEI. The CDR3 spells CASSDILAGARETQYF. The CDR3, as DNA: TGTGCCAGCAGTGATATACTAGCGGGGGCTCGAGAGACCCAGTACTTC.

This clonotype has at least ten counts. J is TRBJ1-2 and V is TRBV20-1; unclear D gene. Germline CDR1 DFQATT, CDR2 SNEGSKA (reference sequence). The germline V and J ends were trimmed by 0 bases and 1 base, with 6 bases remaining between them. This CDR3 has 13 amino acids. CDR3 nucleotides: TGCAGTGCTAGAGATTTGGATAACTATGGCTACACCTTC. It is translated as CSARDLDNYGYTF.

The chain recombines TRBV11-1 with TRBJ2-5; D gene unclear. The length of the CDR3 is 15 residues. Germline V gives CDR1 SGHAT, CDR2 FQDESV (reference sequence). V was cut by 2 bases and J by 1 base, with 11 bases left in between. This CDR3 reads CASSLNSRAQETQYF. CDR3 nucleotide sequence: TGTGCCAGCAGCTTAAATTCTCGGGCCCAAGAGACCCAGTACTTC.

The chain employs TRBV27 and TRBJ2-7; 9 bases line up with TRBD1. CDR3 length: 14 amino acids. After removal of 5 bases from V and 5 bases from J, the junction contained 7 bases not matched to a gene. CDR1 MNHEY and CDR2 SMNVEV come from the germline V gene (reference sequence). CDR3 bases: TGTGCCAGCAGTGTACCGGGACAGGGCGACGAGCAGTACTTC. Its translation: CASSVPGQGDEQYF.

This chain uses TRBV7-2 with TRBJ2-3, with 7 bases fitting TRBD2. The junction had 3 bases not matched to a gene; V was cut back by 3 bases and J by 0 bases. Looked up from germline, CDR1 is SGHTA and CDR2 is FQGNSA. This CDR3 spans 15 amino acids. The CDR3 is CASSFKRGSTDTQYF. CDR3 sequence (DNA): TGTGCCAGCAGCTTTAAGCGGGGTAGCACAGATACGCAGTATTTT.

A few counts support this clonotype. The chain links TRBV7-9 to TRBJ1-5, with 7 bases aligning to TRBD1. After removal of 2 bases from V and 5 bases from J, the junction contained 12 bases not matched to a gene. The CDR3 spans 17 residues. Per the germline V gene, CDR1 is SEHNR and CDR2 is FQNEAQ (reference sequence). CDR3 nucleotide sequence: TGTGCCAGCAGCTTAAACACCGGGACAGAATGGGATCAGCCCCAGCATTTT. Its protein is CASSLNTGTEWDQPQHF.